What follows are 3 T cell receptor beta chains derived from one specimen sequenced in a study of blood T cell repertoires in COVID-19. Generated by immunoSEQ multiplex PCR, the TCRdb table keeps only in-frame clones and is missing some. The table shows under 450,000 clones, with 75% to 90% occurring only once. The specimen was peripheral blood. Every receptor here comes from a woman aged 55 to 70 with COVID-19, enrolled during active disease.

Written as DNA, the CDR3 is TGCGCCAGCAGCTTGTCTCCCCAGACAGGGTTTAATGAAAAACTGTTTTTT. It specifies CASSLSPQTGFNEKLFF. The V and J genes are TRBV5-1 and TRBJ1-4, with TRBD1 identical over 7 bases. With V trimmed by 1 base and J by 4 bases, 10 bases remained unmatched. CDR3 length: 17 amino acids. Germline V lookup: CDR1 SGHRS, CDR2 YFSETQ.

The chain recombines TRBV6-2 or TRBV6-3 with TRBJ2-5, with D maybe TRBD2 (5 bases). The CDR3 spans 12 residues. CDR1 and CDR2 from the germline V gene are MNHEY and SVGEGT. V lost 5 bases to trimming and J lost 5 bases, with 9 bases between them. CDR3 loop: CASSSWEETQYF. The CDR3 DNA follows: TGTGCCAGCAGTAGTTGGGAGGAGACCCAGTACTTC.

This chain connects TRBV4-3 to TRBJ1-2; D possibly corresponds to TRBD1 (5 bases). The CDR3 is made up of 15 amino acids. Trimming shortened V by 0 bases and J by 4 bases, and 12 bases separated the two germline ends. The V gene's germline CDR1 is LGHNA and CDR2 YSLEER. CDR3 DNA sequence: TGCGCCAGCAGCCAAGATGTAGGGCAGGGCTATGGCTACACCTTC. Residues: CASSQDVGQGYGYTF.